A single sample gave rise to the 5 T cell receptor beta chains below, sequenced in a study of T cells in narcolepsy. Data came from immunoSEQ multiplex PCR; TCRdb stores just in-frame clones and leaves some out. In the table there are tens of thousands of clones, roughly nine tenths of which are singletons. The sequenced sample was CD45RA- memory CD4+ T cells from PBMCs. All receptors derive from a human donor with narcolepsy.

This clone was seen a handful of times. Distinct nucleotide sequences in the sample also encode this CDR3. The chain has TRBV30 and TRBJ1-5; D is unclear. The CDR3 extends over 13 amino acids. Trimming took 5 bases from V and 7 from J, leaving 15 bases between them. The germline V gene encodes CDR1 GTSNPN and CDR2 SVGIG (reference sequence). The CDR3 DNA is TGTGCCTGGCGCGCGAGCGAGCGCCAGCCCCAGCATTTT. It translates to CAWRASERQPQHF. The whole variable domain, filled in from reference TRBV30 and TRBJ1-5, reads SQTIHQWPATLVQPVGSPLSLECTVEGTSNPNLYWYRQAAGRGLQLLFYSVGIGQISSEVPQNLSASRPQDRQFILSSKKLLLSDSGFYLCAWRASERQPQHFGDGTRLSIL.

The CDR3 spells CASSPGRFGDTQYF. As DNA, the CDR3 is TGCGCCAGCAGCCCGGGGAGGTTCGGAGATACGCAGTATTTT. The chain has TRBV5-1 and TRBJ2-3; D possibly corresponds to TRBD2 (6 bases). Germline CDR1 and CDR2: SGHRS and YFSETQ. Between the trimmed V and J ends, which lost 4 bases and 5 bases, there was a span of 14 bases. CDR3 length: 14 amino acids.

V is TRBV30 and J is TRBJ2-7, with 7 bases fitting TRBD1. The CDR3 contains 12 residues. CDR1 is GTSNPN, CDR2 SVGIG, per germline (reference sequence). V lost 3 bases to trimming and J lost 3 bases; unmatched junction nucleotides: 2. The CDR3 DNA reads as TGTGCCTGGAGACGGGACAGCTACGAGCAGTACTTC. This codes for CAWRRDSYEQYF.

V is TRBV2 and J is TRBJ2-6; TRBD1 aligns across 10 bases. The CDR3 extends over 17 amino acids. Unmatched junction bases numbered 9, after V lost 9 bases and J lost 1 base. In germline, CDR1 is SNHLY, CDR2 FYNNEI. CDR3 bases: TGTGCCAGTACCCGGGGGACAGGGGATTCTGGGGCCAACGTCCTGACTTTC. Amino acid sequence: CASTRGTGDSGANVLTF.

The chain carries TRBV6-1 and TRBJ2-6; 7 bases are shared with TRBD1. Germline V gene data show CDR1 as MNHNS and CDR2 as SASEGT. The trim removed 6 bases at V and 4 bases at J, leaving 6 bases unmatched. The CDR3 contains 15 residues. The CDR3 region has the DNA TGTGCCAGCAGCGTGGACAGGACCGGGGCCAACGTCCTGACTTTC. Translation gives CASSVDRTGANVLTF.